This note documents a single TCR beta chain sequence. Germline CDR1 and CDR2: MDHEN and SYDVKM. V was clipped by 7 bases and J by 5 bases, with 12 bases between them. The CDR3 consists of 12 residues. The source of the sample is a study of cytomegalovirus exposure and HLA in healthy donors. Produced via immunoSEQ multiplex PCR; TCRdb's table is partial and in-frame only. This sample yields 220,000 or so clones, of which around four fifths are seen a single time; roughly 5.5% belongs to the top ten. The chain couples TRBV28 to TRBJ2-7, with D perhaps matching TRBD1 (5 bases). The sample taken for sequencing was PBMCs. This sequence originates from a woman under 30 in good health and CMV-seronegative. The DNA of the CDR3 is TGTGCCAGCACTGAAGGGGCAAACGAGCAGTACTTC. Translating gives CASTEGANEQYF.